This T cell receptor beta chain was profiled in a study of T cell repertoires in cytomegalovirus infection. From the reads, TCRdb called clonotypes with MiXCR, one entry per CDR3 protein. The sample records some 940,000 distinct CDR3 sequences, under 40% being singletons. Germline-derived CDR1 and CDR2 are WNHNN and SYGVQD (reference sequence). The V gene lost 2 bases and the J gene lost 7 bases, with 9 bases spanning the gap. The CDR3 runs to 13 residues. In this sample, this clonotype turned up a few times. Its antigen is not identified. The chain links TRBV10-1 to TRBJ1-5; no firm D call. Sequenced material: cultured CD8+ T cells from PBMCs, taken from culture after CMV antigen stimulation. This TCR derives from a human donor in good health (CMV status not recorded). Some clones in this sample may be carry-over from other donors' samples. The CDR3 nucleotides read TGCGCCAGCAGTGAGAACGGTGGACAGCCCCAGCATTTT. Translating gives CASSENGGQPQHF.